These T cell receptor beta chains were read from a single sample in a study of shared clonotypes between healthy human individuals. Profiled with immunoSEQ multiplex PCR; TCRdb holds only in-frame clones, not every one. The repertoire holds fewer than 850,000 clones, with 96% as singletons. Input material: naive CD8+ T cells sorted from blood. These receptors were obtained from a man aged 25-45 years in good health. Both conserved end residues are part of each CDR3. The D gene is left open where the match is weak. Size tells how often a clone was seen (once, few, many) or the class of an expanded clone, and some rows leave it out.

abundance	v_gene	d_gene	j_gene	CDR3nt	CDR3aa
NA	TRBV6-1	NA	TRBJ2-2	TGTGCCAGCAGTGAAGCGGGACAACCGAACACCGGGGAGCTGTTTTTT	CASSEAGQPNTGELFF
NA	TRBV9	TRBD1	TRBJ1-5	TGTGCCAGCAGCGTAGCTGGGACAGGGATACAGCCCCAGCATTTT	CASSVAGTGIQPQHF
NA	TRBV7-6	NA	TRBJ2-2	TGTGCCAGCAGCGGCCGCAGGAACCGGGAGCTGTTTTTT	CASSGRRNRELFF
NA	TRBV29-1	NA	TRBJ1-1	TGCAGCGATGGGACTTCGGACACTGAAGCTTTCTTT	CSDGTSDTEAFF
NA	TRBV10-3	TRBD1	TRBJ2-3	TGTGCCATCAGCATACGGACAGGGGCCACAGATACGCAGTATTTT	CAISIRTGATDTQYF
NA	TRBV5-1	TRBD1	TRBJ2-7	TGCGCCAGCAGCTTGGGACAGGGTGTCCACGAGCAGTACTTC	CASSLGQGVHEQYF
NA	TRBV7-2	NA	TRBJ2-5	TGTGCCAGCAGCTTAGCGCCAGGAAGGAGGGAGACCCAGTACTTC	CASSLAPGRRETQYF
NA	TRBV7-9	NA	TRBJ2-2	TGTGCCAGCAGCTTAGGCAGGGCTACGGGCACCGGGGAGCTGTTTTTT	CASSLGRATGTGELFF
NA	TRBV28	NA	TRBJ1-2	TGTGCCAGTTTCGGACAGCCTTTATGGGGCTACACCTTC	CASFGQPLWGYTF
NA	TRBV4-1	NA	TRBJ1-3	TGCGCCAGCAGCCTCACTGGAAACACCATATATTTT	CASSLTGNTIYF
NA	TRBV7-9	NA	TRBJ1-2	TGTGCCAGCAGCTTTGCTGAGTTCCAGGCGTTTTGGGGCTACACCTTC	CASSFAEFQAFWGYTF
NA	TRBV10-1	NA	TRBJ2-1	TGCGCCAGCAGTGTGGACGACTTTTGGGATGAGCAGTTCTTC	CASSVDDFWDEQFF
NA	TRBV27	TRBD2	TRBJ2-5	TGTGCCAGCAGTTTAATGCTAGCGGGAGTCGTTGGGACCCAGTACTTC	CASSLMLAGVVGTQYF
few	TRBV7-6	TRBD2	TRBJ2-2	TGTGCCAGCAGCTTAGAGTCCCTACGGGAGGGCCTCAGGGAGCTGTTTTTT	CASSLESLREGLRELFF
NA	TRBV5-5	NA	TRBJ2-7	TGTGCCAGCAGCGGAGACACCTACGAGCAGTACTTC	CASSGDTYEQYF
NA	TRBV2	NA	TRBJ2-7	TGTGCCAGCAGTTCGATATACGAGCAGTACTTC	CASSSIYEQYF
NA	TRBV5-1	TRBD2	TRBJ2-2	TGCGCCAGCAGCACAACCGGGACTACCTACACCGGGGAGCTGTTTTTT	CASSTTGTTYTGELFF
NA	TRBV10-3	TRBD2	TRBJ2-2	TGTGCCATCAGGGGCCCTTCCGGGAGGGCCGACACCGGGGAGCTGTTTTTT	CAIRGPSGRADTGELFF
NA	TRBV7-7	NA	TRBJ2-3	TGTGCCAGCAGCGAAAGCCCGGGCACAGATACGCAGTATTTT	CASSESPGTDTQYF
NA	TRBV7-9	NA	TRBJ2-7	TGTGCCAGCAGCTCGACCGGCTACGAGCAGTACTTC	CASSSTGYEQYF
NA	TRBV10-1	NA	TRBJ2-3	TGCGCCAGCAGTGACCTCACTAGTTCAGATACGCAGTATTTT	CASSDLTSSDTQYF
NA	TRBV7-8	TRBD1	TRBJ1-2	TGTGCCAGCAGCGTAGACAGGGGAAACTATGGCTACACCTTC	CASSVDRGNYGYTF
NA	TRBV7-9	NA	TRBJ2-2	TGTGCCAGCAGCCTCAGTGGTGGCACCGGGGAGCTGTTTTTT	CASSLSGGTGELFF
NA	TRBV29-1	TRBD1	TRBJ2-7	TGCAGCGTTATACCTCTCGGGACAGGGAGCTCCTACGAGCAGTACTTC	CSVIPLGTGSSYEQYF
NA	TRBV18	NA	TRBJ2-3	TGTGCCAGCTCACCGCTCCGGACAATAACTAGCACAGATACGCGGTATTTT	CASSPLRTITSTDTRYF
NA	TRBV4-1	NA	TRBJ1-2	TGCGCCAGCAGCCATAAAGGAGCGGATGGCTACACCTTC	CASSHKGADGYTF